This is a list of T cell receptor beta chains from one sample in a study of cytomegalovirus exposure and HLA in healthy donors. Clones were sequenced by immunoSEQ multiplex PCR, and TCRdb holds only the in-frame ones, with some missing. The sample yields some 180,000 clones, around 82% seen once. Input material: PBMCs. Receptors originate from a woman under 40 in good health and CMV-seronegative. CDR3s include the opening cysteine and the closing phenylalanine or tryptophan. The D gene is left open where the match is weak. Only some rows state a clone size, as once, few, many or a class for expanded clones.

V	J	size	D	DNA	CDR3
TRBV5-1	TRBJ2-3	-	TRBD2	TGCGCCAGCAGGTGGGGGGGGAGCACAGATACGCAGTATTTT	CASRWGGSTDTQYF
TRBV5-1	TRBJ1-5	-	TRBD1	TGCGCCAGCAGATATGGGACAGACAATCAGCCCCAGCATTTT	CASRYGTDNQPQHF
TRBV6-5	TRBJ2-5	few	TRBD2	TGTGCCAGCAGGCGGCGGGGGGGACGAGAGACCCAGTACTTC	CASRRRGGRETQYF
TRBV10-3	TRBJ1-1	-	TRBD1	TGTGCCACACAGGGGATTATGAACACTGAAGCTTTCTTT	CATQGIMNTEAFF
TRBV18	TRBJ2-7	-	TRBD1	TGTGCCAGCTCAGTGTCCGGGACAGGGCTAGTCTACGAGCAGTACTTC	CASSVSGTGLVYEQYF
TRBV4-1	TRBJ2-2	-	TRBD1	TGCGCCAGCAGCCACCTATATGGACAGGGGGCTAACACCGGGGAGCTGCTTTTT	CASSHLYGQGANTGELLF
TRBV2	TRBJ1-3	-	-	TGTGCCAGCAGACGCTCAGGGCGTGGAAACACCATATATTTT	CASRRSGRGNTIYF
TRBV5-6	TRBJ1-3	-	-	TGTGCCAGCAATGACAGACACTCTGGAAACACCATATATTTT	CASNDRHSGNTIYF
TRBV6-5	TRBJ2-3	few	-	TGTGCCAGCAGTACCCTGTTTAGGAGATTAGATACGCAGTATTTT	CASSTLFRRLDTQYF
TRBV11-2	TRBJ2-1	-	TRBD2	TGTGCCAGCAGATCAACGGGACTAGACTACAATGAGCAGTTCTTC	CASRSTGLDYNEQFF
TRBV9	TRBJ2-7	-	-	-	CASSSSLLGEQYF
TRBV7-9	TRBJ2-3	-	-	TGTGCCAGCAGCTTAGGTATAAGTCTCTGGGCCGACACAGATACGCAGTATTTT	CASSLGISLWADTDTQYF
TRBV19	TRBJ2-1	-	-	TGTGCCAGTAGTATTGGGAGTTACAATGAGCAGTTCTTC	CASSIGSYNEQFF
TRBV5-5	TRBJ2-2	-	-	TGTGCCAGCAGCAGGACAGTGAACACCGGGGAGCTGTTTTTT	CASSRTVNTGELFF
TRBV7-2	TRBJ2-1	-	TRBD1	TGTGCCAGCAGCTCAGGAAGCCTGACAGGGATAAAGGAGCAGTTCTTC	CASSSGSLTGIKEQFF
TRBV7-9	TRBJ1-1	-	TRBD1	TGTGCCAGCAGCATAGGACAGGGGGAGGGGGACACTGAAGCTTTCTTT	CASSIGQGEGDTEAFF
TRBV20-1	TRBJ2-7	few	-	TGCAGTGCTAGCGGGATCTACGAGCAGTACTTC	CSASGIYEQYF